These 20 T cell receptor beta chains share one sample of origin, sequenced in a study of CD8+ T cells in alopecia areata. As the sequencing template, cDNA was produced by extracting RNA and reverse transcribing it. TCRdb keeps only in-frame clones here, not all; method: immunoSEQ multiplex PCR. The data contain about 200,000 clones, just over 55% of them seen just once; the ten biggest clones take up roughly 5.3%. Input material: CD8+ T cells sorted from blood. Receptors originate from a human donor in good health.

The chain combines TRBV7-7 with TRBJ2-3; D is perhaps TRBD2 (7 bases). CDR1 SSHAT and CDR2 FNYEAQ come from the germline V gene (reference sequence). This CDR3 contains 14 residues. The V end was cut by 0 bases, the J end by 6 bases, with 10 bases between. CDR3 sequence reads: CASSLAGGADTQYF. The CDR3 DNA follows: TGTGCCAGCAGCTTAGCGGGGGGGGCTGATACGCAGTATTTT.

The rearrangement uses TRBV5-6 and TRBJ2-5; D gene unclear. The germline V and J ends were trimmed by 4 bases and 5 bases, with 12 bases remaining between them. There are 13 residues in the CDR3. The germline CDR1 and CDR2 sequences are SGHDT and YYEEEE. Written as DNA, the CDR3 is TGTGCCAGCAGCCCGGTGTTGGTCGAGACCCAGTACTTC. As protein: CASSPVLVETQYF.

The rearrangement uses TRBV29-1 and TRBJ2-5; TRBD2 agrees at 7 bases. Germline trimming cut 0 bases from V and 3 bases from J; bases unmatched to any gene: 7. Germline CDR1 SQVTM, CDR2 ANQGSEA. This CDR3 contains 15 residues. The CDR3 DNA follows: TGCAGCGTTGAAGAGATCGGGGGAGGGGAAGAGACCCAGTACTTC. It encodes CSVEEIGGGEETQYF.

The genes are TRBV5-1 and TRBJ1-1, with unresolved D. CDR3 length: 14 residues. Germline V gene data show CDR1 as SGHRS and CDR2 as YFSETQ. With 0 bases removed from V and 5 bases from J, the gap between germline ends came to 11 bases. CDR3 sequence (DNA): TGCGCCAGCAGCTTGGGGACTGGCGAGACTGAAGCTTTCTTT. As protein: CASSLGTGETEAFF.

This clone appeared a few times. The V and J genes are TRBV4-1 and TRBJ1-5; D might be TRBD1 (5 bases). V gave up 4 bases and J gave up 6 bases, with 16 bases separating them. The germline V gene has CDR1 MGHRA and CDR2 YSYEKL. The CDR3 contains 15 residues. CDR3 residues: CASSPAGLERQPQHF. The DNA of the CDR3 is TGCGCCAGCAGCCCCGCGGGGCTGGAGCGTCAGCCCCAGCATTTT.

This clone was detected only a few times. The chain has TRBV11-2 and TRBJ2-7; the D gene is possibly TRBD2 (6 bases). CDR1 SGHAT and CDR2 FQNNGV come from the germline V gene. V was trimmed by 1 base and J by 2 bases, leaving 15 bases between them. This CDR3 region has 16 residues. The CDR3 spells CASSLGFGGPTYEQYF. In DNA, the CDR3 is TGTGCCAGCAGCTTAGGATTCGGGGGACCCACCTACGAGCAGTACTTC.

This clone was seen a few times. The CDR3, as DNA: TGTGCCAGCTCACCACGGGAATACAATGAGCAGTTCTTC. Translating gives CASSPREYNEQFF. The V and J genes are TRBV18 and TRBJ2-1; no definite D call. Germline V lookup: CDR1 KGHSH, CDR2 LQKENI. There are 13 residues in the CDR3. Trimming pared 1 base from V and 4 bases from J, leaving 5 bases between.

The rearrangement joins TRBV14 to TRBJ1-1; D gene uncertain. Germline loops: CDR1 SGHDN, CDR2 FVKESK. This CDR3 contains 12 residues. Trimming removed 1 base from V and 8 bases from J, with 8 bases in between. CDR3 coding DNA: TGTGCCAGCAGCCAAGGAAGCAGAGAAGCTTTCTTT. Residues: CASSQGSREAFF.

The genes are TRBV13 and TRBJ1-5; D not resolved. The CDR3 contains 14 residues. In germline, CDR1 is PRHDT, CDR2 FYEKMQ (reference sequence). Trimming cost V 0 bases and J 2 bases, with 5 bases left between them. The CDR3 spells CASSLGRGNQPQHF. The CDR3 region has the DNA TGTGCCAGCAGCTTAGGGCGGGGCAATCAGCCCCAGCATTTT.

The rearrangement uses TRBV2 and TRBJ2-4; the D call may be TRBD1 or TRBD2 (5 bases each). V dropped 2 bases and J dropped 6 bases, with 14 bases sitting between them. This CDR3 has 15 amino acids. Germline values: CDR1 SNHLY, CDR2 FYNNEI. CDR3 residues: CASSERGQPVNIQYF. The DNA of the CDR3 is TGTGCCAGCAGTGAACGGGGCCAGCCTGTAAACATTCAGTACTTC.

The rearrangement joins TRBV5-1 to TRBJ2-7; TRBD2 is a possible D gene (6 bases). Germline-derived CDR1 and CDR2 are SGHRS and YFSETQ. The V gene lost 5 bases and the J gene lost 7 bases, with 16 bases spanning the gap. This CDR3 has 13 residues. The CDR3 loop reads CASSAGSLSEQYF. CDR3 DNA sequence: TGCGCCAGCAGTGCGGGGAGCCTCTCGGAGCAGTACTTC.

The chain employs TRBV5-1 and TRBJ1-2; D is uncertain. Germline V gene sequence: CDR1 SGHRS, CDR2 YFSETQ. The CDR3 has 12 amino acids. Trimming left V 1 base short and J 5 bases short, with 6 bases between. CDR3 sequence (DNA): TGCGCCAGCAGCTTGACAGATTATGGCTACACCTTC. Residues: CASSLTDYGYTF.

The genes are TRBV29-1 and TRBJ2-3; no firm D call. The CDR3 runs to 12 residues. The germline gives CDR1 SQVTM, CDR2 ANQGSEA. V gave up 2 bases and J gave up 6 bases, with 9 bases separating them. The CDR3 bases are TGCAGCGTTGAACTTGTCTCGGATACGCAGTATTTT. Translating gives CSVELVSDTQYF.

The chain is built from TRBV9 and TRBJ1-4, with D uncertain. The CDR3 loop spans 13 amino acids. V lost 3 bases and J lost 7, with 10 bases in between. Per germline, CDR1 SGDLS and CDR2 YYNGEE. The CDR3 bases are TGTGCCAGCAGCGCGGGCCAGCGTGAAAAACTGTTTTTT. Amino acids: CASSAGQREKLFF.

This clone has more than one count but fewer than ten. The chain has TRBV7-8 and TRBJ2-1, with a weak D call TRBD1 (6 bases). The CDR3 has 15 residues. Trimming removed 1 base from V and 6 bases from J, with 13 bases in between. In germline, CDR1 is SGHVS, CDR2 FQNEAQ. CDR3 in DNA: TGTGCCAGCAGCTTAGAGTACAGGGTTTCCAATGAGCAGTTCTTC. This sequence encodes CASSLEYRVSNEQFF. Together with reference TRBV7-8 and TRBJ2-1, the CDR3 gives the full variable domain: GAGVSQSPRYKVAKRGQDVALRCDPISGHVSLFWYQQALGQGPEFLTYFQNEAQLDKSGLPSDRFFAERPEGSVSTLKIQRTQQEDSAVYLCASSLEYRVSNEQFFGPGTRLTVL.

The V call is TRBV6-1, the J call TRBJ2-2, with 7 bases matching TRBD2. Unmatched junction bases numbered 13, after V lost 7 bases and J lost 2 bases. The CDR3 covers 17 residues. Germline lookup yields CDR1 MNHNS and CDR2 SASEGT. The CDR3 protein is CASTEAGYAPNTGELFF. CDR3 coding DNA: TGTGCCAGCACCGAAGCGGGGTACGCTCCTAACACCGGGGAGCTGTTTTTT.

The V call is TRBV5-6, the J call TRBJ2-1; D gene unclear. Germline V gene sequence: CDR1 SGHDT, CDR2 YYEEEE. The CDR3 totals 12 residues. Between the trimmed V and J ends, which lost 0 bases and 4 bases, there was a span of 2 bases. The CDR3 loop reads CASSLAYNEQFF. DNA of the CDR3: TGTGCCAGCAGCTTGGCATACAATGAGCAGTTCTTC.

This clone was recorded a few times. V and J are TRBV29-1 and TRBJ2-4; D may be TRBD1 (7 bases). The germline gives CDR1 SQVTM, CDR2 ANQGSEA. This CDR3 spans 17 amino acids. The V end lost 2 bases, the J end lost 1 base, and 18 bases lay between the germline ends. The CDR3 DNA is TGCAGCGTTGAAAGGGGGCCGCGGGGTACCGCCAAAAACATTCAGTACTTC. Translating gives CSVERGPRGTAKNIQYF.

In its sample, this clone ranks as medium-sized. In the same sample, other DNA sequences code for this CDR3. The V gene is TRBV6-6, the J gene TRBJ1-3; unclear D gene. Looked up from germline, CDR1 is MNHNY and CDR2 is SVGAGI (reference sequence). Trimming stripped 5 bases from V and 5 bases from J, with 7 bases between. This CDR3 spans 12 amino acids. The CDR3 DNA reads as TGTGCCAGCAGTCGACCCAGAAACACCATATATTTT. Translation gives CASSRPRNTIYF.

This clone occurred once. V and J are TRBV5-1 and TRBJ2-2; D not certain. The CDR3 has 11 residues. V was cut by 0 bases and J by 10 bases, with 4 bases left in between. The germline V gene has CDR1 SGHRS and CDR2 YFSETQ. The DNA of the CDR3 is TGCGCCAGCAGCTTGGGTCTGGAGCTGTTTTTT. Translation: CASSLGLELFF.